A single T cell receptor (beta chain) is shown here with its context. No antigen is known for it. The V segment lost 3 bases and the J segment 0 bases; nucleotides outside the gene matches: 7. CDR1 is SGHRS and CDR2 is YFSETQ in the germline V gene. This CDR3 has 16 amino acids. TCRdb's table, derived via immunoSEQ multiplex PCR, lists solely in-frame clones and lacks some. The repertoire has fewer than 200,000 clones, about 89% of them found once; the top ten carry roughly 1.7%. This specimen comes from a study of T cell responses to AZD1222 COVID-19 vaccine. General study results and limits: Nearly half of spike-specific TCRs reportedly target unmutated variant regions.

The rearrangement joins TRBV5-1 to TRBJ1-1; 8 bases match TRBD1. This specimen was peripheral blood, taken on day 0 of AZD1222 vaccination. This clonotype was obtained from an adult in good health. The CDR3 coding sequence is TGCGCCAGCAGCTATTATGGACAGGGTCTGAACACTGAAGCTTTCTTT. Translation gives CASSYYGQGLNTEAFF.